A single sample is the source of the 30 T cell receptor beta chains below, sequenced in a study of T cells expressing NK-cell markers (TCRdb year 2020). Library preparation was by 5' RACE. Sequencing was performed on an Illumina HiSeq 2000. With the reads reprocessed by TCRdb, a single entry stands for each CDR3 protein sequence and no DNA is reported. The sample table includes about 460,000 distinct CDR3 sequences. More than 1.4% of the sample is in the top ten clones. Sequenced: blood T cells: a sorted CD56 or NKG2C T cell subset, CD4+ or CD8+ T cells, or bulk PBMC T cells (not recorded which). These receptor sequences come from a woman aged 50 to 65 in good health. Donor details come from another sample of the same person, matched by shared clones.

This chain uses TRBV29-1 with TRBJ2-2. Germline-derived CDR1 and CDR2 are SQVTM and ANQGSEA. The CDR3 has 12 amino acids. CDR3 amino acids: CSVGLYTGELFF.

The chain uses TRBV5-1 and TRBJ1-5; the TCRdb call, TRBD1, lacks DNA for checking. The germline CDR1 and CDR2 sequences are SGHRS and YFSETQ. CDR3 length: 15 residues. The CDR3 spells CASSLSPGNNQPQHF.

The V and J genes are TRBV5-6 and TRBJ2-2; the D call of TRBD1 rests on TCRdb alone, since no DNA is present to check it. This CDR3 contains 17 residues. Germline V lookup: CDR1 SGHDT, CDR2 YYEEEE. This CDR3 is CASSLSPGQKNTGELFF.

The CDR3 sequence is CASSYSGTATGNTIYF. The genes are TRBV6-5 and TRBJ1-3. Looked up from germline, CDR1 is MNHEY and CDR2 is SVGAGI. The CDR3 consists of 16 residues.

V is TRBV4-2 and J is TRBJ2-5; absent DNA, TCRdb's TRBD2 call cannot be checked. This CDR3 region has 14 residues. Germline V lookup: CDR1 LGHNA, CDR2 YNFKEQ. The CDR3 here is CASSQTSGNEIQYF.

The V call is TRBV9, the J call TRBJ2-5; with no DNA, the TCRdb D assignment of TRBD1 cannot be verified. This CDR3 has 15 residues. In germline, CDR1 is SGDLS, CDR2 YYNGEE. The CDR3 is CASTSGDRRGETQYF.

The CDR3 here is CASSLFVRDRHEKLFF. The chain has TRBV12-3 or TRBV12-4 and TRBJ1-4. The CDR3 spans 16 residues.

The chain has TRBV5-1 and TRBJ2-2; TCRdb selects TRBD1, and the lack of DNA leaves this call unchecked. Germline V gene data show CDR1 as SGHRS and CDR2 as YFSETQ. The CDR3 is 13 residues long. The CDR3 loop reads CASRVPGTGELFF.

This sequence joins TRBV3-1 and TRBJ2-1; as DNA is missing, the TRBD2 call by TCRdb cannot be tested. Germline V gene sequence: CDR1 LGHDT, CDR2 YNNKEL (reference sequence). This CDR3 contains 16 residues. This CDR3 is CASRQGMGEIYNEQFF.

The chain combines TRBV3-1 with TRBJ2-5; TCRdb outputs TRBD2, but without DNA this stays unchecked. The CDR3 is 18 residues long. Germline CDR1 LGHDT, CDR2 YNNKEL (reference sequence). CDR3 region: CASSPRGSGRPFLETQYF.

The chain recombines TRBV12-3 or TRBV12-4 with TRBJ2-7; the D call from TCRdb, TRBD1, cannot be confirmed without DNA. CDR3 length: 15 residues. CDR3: CASTTAALGFYEQYF.

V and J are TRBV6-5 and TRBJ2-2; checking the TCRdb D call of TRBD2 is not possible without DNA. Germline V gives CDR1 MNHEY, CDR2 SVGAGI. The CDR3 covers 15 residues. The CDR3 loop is CASNLAGKNTGELFF.

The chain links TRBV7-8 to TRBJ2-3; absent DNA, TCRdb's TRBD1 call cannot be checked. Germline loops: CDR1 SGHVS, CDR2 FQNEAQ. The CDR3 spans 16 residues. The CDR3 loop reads CASSLFRDGRTDTQYF. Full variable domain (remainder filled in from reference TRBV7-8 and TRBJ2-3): GAGVSQSPRYKVAKRGQDVALRCDPISGHVSLFWYQQALGQGPEFLTYFQNEAQLDKSGLPSDRFFAERPEGSVSTLKIQRTQQEDSAVYLCASSLFRDGRTDTQYFGPGTRLTVL.

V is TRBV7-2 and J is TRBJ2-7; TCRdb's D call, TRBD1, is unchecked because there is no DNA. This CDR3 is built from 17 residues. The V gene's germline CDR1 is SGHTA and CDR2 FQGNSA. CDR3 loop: CASSLMGTGILSYEQYF.

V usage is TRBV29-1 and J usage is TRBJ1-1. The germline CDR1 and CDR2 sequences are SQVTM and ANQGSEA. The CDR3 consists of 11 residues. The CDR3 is CSVGSETEAFF.

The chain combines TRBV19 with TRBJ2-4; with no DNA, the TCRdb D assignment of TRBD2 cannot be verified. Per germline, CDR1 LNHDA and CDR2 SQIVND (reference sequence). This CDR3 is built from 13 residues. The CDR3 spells CASGRLVENIQYF.

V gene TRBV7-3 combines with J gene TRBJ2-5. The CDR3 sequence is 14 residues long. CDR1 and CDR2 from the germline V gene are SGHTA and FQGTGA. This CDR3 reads CASSVTSSEETQYF.

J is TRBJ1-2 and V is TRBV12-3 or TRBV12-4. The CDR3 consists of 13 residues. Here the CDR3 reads CASLTLGGRGYTF.

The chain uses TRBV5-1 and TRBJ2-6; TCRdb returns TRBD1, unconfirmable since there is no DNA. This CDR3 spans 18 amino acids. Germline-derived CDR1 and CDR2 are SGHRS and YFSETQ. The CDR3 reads CASSTQTGVASGANVLTF.

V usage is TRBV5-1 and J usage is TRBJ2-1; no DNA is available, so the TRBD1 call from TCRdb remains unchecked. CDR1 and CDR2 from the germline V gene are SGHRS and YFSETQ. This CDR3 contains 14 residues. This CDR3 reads CASSEQGRGNEQFF.

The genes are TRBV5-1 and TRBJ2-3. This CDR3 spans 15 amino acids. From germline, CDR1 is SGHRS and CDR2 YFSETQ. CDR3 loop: CASSLVGIRTDTQYF.

CDR3 protein: CASTRRTNQPQHF. The chain combines TRBV2 with TRBJ1-5; TCRdb's D call of TRBD1 is untestable without DNA. The germline CDR1 and CDR2 sequences are SNHLY and FYNNEI. This CDR3 region has 13 residues. The entire variable domain, with the rest obtained from reference TRBV2 and TRBJ1-5, is as follows: EPEVTQTPSHQVTQMGQEVILRCVPISNHLYFYWYRQILGQKVEFLVSFYNNEISEKSEIFDDQFSVERPDGSNFTLKIRSTKLEDSAMYFCASTRRTNQPQHFGDGTRLSIL.

The CDR3 loop reads CASRKDRGAGELFF. The rearrangement joins TRBV12-3 or TRBV12-4 to TRBJ2-2; TCRdb outputs TRBD1, but without DNA this stays unchecked. This CDR3 is built from 14 residues.

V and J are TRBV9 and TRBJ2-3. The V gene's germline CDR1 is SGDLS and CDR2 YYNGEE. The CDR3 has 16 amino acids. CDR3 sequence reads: CASSVFWSLGQDTQYF.

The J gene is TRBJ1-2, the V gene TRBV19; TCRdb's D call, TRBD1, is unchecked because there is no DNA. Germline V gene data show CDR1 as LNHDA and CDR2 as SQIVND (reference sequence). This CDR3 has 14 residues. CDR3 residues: CASVITGGNYGYTF.

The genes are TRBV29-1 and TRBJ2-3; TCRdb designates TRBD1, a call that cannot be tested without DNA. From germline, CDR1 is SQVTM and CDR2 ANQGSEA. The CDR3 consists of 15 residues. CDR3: CSVGKGQGGTDTQYF.

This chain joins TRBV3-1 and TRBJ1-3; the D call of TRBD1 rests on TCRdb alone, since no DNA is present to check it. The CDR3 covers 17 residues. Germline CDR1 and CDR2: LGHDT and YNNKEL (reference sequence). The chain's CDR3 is CASSQGPSRGLGNTIYF.

The chain's CDR3 is CASSQKGGPSEQFF. V and J are TRBV4-2 and TRBJ2-1. CDR1 is LGHNA, CDR2 YNFKEQ, per germline. The length of the CDR3 is 14 residues.

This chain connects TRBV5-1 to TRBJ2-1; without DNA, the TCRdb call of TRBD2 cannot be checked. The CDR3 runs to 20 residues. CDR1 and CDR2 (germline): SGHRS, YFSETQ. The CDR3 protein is CASSRRGTSGRASSYNEQFF.

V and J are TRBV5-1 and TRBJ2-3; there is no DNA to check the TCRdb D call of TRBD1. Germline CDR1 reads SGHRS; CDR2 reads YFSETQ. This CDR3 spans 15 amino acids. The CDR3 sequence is CASSQDRPSTDTQYF.